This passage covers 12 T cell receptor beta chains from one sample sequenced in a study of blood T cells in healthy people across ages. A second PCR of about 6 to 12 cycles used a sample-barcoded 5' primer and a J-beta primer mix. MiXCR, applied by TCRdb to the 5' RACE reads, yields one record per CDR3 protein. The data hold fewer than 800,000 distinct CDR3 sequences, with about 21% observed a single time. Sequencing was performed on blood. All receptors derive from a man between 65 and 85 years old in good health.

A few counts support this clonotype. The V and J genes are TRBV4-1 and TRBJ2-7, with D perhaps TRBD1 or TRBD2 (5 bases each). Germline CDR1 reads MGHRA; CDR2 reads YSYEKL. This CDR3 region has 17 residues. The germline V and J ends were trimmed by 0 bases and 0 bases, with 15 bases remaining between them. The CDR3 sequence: CASSQDLSGTSSYEQYF. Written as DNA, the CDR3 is TGCGCCAGCAGCCAAGATCTATCCGGGACCAGCTCCTACGAGCAGTACTTC.

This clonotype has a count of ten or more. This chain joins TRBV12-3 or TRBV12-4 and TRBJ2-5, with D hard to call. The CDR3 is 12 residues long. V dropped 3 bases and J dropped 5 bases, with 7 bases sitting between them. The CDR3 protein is CASSLFGETQYF. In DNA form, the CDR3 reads TGTGCCAGCAGTTTGTTTGGCGAGACCCAGTACTTC.

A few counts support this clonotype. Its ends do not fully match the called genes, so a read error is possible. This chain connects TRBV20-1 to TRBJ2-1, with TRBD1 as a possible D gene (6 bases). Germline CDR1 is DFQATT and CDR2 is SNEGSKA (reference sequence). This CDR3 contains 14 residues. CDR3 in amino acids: CSASDRRSYNERFF. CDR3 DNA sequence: TGCAGTGCCAGTGACAGGAGATCCTACAATGAGCGGTTCTTC.

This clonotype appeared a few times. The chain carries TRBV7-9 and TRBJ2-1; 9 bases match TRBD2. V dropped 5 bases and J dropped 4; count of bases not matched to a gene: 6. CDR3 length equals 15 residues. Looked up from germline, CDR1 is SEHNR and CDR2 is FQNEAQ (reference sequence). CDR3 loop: CASSPSGRLYNEQFF. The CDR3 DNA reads TGTGCCAGCAGCCCCAGCGGGAGGCTGTACAATGAGCAGTTCTTC.

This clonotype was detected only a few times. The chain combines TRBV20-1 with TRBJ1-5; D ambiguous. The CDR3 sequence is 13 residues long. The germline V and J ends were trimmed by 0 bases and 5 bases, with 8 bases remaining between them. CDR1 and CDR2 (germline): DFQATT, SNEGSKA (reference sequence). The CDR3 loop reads CSARDVNDQPQHF. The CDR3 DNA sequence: TGCAGTGCTAGAGACGTAAATGATCAGCCCCAGCATTTT.

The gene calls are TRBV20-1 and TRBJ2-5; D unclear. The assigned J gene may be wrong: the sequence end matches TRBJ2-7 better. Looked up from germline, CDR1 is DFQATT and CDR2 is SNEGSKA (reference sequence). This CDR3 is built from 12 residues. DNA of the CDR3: TGCAGTGCTACCGGAAGCCCCTACGAGCAGTACTTC. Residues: CSATGSPYEQYF.

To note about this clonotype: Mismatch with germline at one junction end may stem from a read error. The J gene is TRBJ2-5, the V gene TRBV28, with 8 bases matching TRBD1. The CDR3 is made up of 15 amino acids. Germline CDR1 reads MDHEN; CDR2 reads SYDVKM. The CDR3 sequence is CASSPTGAVQETQSF. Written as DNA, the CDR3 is TGTGCCAGCAGTCCGACAGGGGCGGTACAAGAGACCCAGTCCTTC.

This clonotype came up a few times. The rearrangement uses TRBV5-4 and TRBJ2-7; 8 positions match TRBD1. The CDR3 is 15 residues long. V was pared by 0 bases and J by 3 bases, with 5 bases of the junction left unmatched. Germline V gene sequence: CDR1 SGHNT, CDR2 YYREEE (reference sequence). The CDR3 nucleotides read TGTGCCAGCAGCTTGGGGACAGGGATCAACTACGAGCAGTACTTC. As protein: CASSLGTGINYEQYF.

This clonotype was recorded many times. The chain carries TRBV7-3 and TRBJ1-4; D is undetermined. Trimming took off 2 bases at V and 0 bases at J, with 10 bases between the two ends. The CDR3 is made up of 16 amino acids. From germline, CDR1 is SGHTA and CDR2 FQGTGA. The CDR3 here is CASSLARTSTNEKLFF. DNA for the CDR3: TGTGCCAGCAGCTTAGCCAGGACTTCAACTAATGAAAAACTGTTTTTT.

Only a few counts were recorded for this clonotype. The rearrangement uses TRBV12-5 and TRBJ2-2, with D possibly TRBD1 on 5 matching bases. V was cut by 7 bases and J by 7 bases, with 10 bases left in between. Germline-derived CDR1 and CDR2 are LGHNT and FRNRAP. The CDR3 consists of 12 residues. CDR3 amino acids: CASAKGIGELFF. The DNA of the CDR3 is TGTGCTAGTGCAAAGGGGATCGGGGAGCTGTTTTTT.

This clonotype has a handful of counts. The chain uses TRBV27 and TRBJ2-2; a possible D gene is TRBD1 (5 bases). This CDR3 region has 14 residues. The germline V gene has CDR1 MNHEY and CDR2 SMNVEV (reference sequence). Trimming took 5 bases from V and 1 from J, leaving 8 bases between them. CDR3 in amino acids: CASSGHKNTGELFF. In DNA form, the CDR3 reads TGTGCCAGCAGTGGACATAAGAACACCGGGGAGCTGTTTTTT.

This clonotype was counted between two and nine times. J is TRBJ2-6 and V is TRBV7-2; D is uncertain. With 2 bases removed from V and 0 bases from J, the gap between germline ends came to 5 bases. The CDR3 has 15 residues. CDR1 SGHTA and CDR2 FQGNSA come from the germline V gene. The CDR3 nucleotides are TGTGCCAGCAGCTTAAGAGCCTCTGGGGCCAACGTCCTGACTTTC. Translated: CASSLRASGANVLTF.